This TCR beta chain was retrieved from a study of T cell changes during pregnancy in multiple sclerosis (dated by TCRdb to the late 2010s). In terms of the full investigation: The study examined how the T cell repertoire changed over the course of pregnancy in women with multiple sclerosis.

Concerning this clone itself: The antigen it recognizes is unknown. Qualities for individual bases were not recorded, and no much larger clone is one base off.

V and J are truncated by 5 bases and 6 bases respectively, leaving an intervening sequence of 17 bases. CDR1 SGHNT and CDR2 YYREEE are derived from the germline V gene (reference sequence). Including cysteine and phenylalanine, the CDR3 has 14 amino acids. The sequence is cut down to CDR3 DNA, 42 bases in frame from base 1. The protocol used for the library was the immunoSEQ multiplex PCR assay. TCRdb carries this immuneACCESS record with in-frame sequences only. Its versions omit some clonotypes, under half of them owing to an unresolved V gene in the studies checked, with the rest unexplained. The sample data list about 51,000 clones, and around 94% of these were observed just once. Roughly 0.58% of the sample is taken by the ten largest.

The receptor comes from a female donor with multiple sclerosis, enrolled in a pregnancy study. The specimen comprised CD4+ T cells from peripheral blood mononuclear cells, sampled in the second trimester of pregnancy. The chain joins TRBV5-4 to TRBJ1-2; a weak D assignment points to TRBD1 (6 bases agree). The CDR3 protein sequence reads: CASRMQSGVDGYTF. The nucleotide sequence reads as follows: TGTGCCAGCAGAATGCAGTCAGGGGTGGATGGCTACACCTTC.